Shown below are 18 T cell receptor beta chains from a single sample sequenced in a study of identical twins. TCRdb processed the 5' RACE reads anew with MiXCR; each CDR3 protein has one entry. The top ten hold around 5% of the sample, which has under 250,000 distinct CDR3 sequences, approximately 7.3% seen once. These records were also assigned to another study, of yellow fever vaccine responses in identical twins.

The sequenced sample consisted of CD8+ T cells sorted from blood. The source of these receptors is a woman under 30 in good health.

In this sample, this clonotype turned up a few times. J is TRBJ2-2 and V is TRBV6-1, with 9 positions matching TRBD1. The V gene's germline CDR1 is MNHNS and CDR2 SASEGT. The CDR3 totals 17 residues. After removal of 2 bases from V and 6 bases from J, the junction contained 10 bases not matched to a gene. The CDR3 here is CASSEKPGQGWAGELFF. In DNA form, the CDR3 reads TGTGCCAGCAGTGAAAAACCGGGACAGGGATGGGCCGGGGAGCTGTTTTTT.

In this sample, this clonotype turned up many times. The rearrangement joins TRBV29-1 to TRBJ2-1; TRBD2 agrees at 12 bases. The germline V gene has CDR1 SQVTM and CDR2 ANQGSEA. V shed 0 bases and J 5 bases; nucleotides not matched to a gene: 8. The length of the CDR3 is 17 residues. The CDR3 DNA follows: TGCAGCGTTGAAGATCCTAGCGGGAGGGCCTTCAACAATGAGCAGTTCTTC. It yields the protein CSVEDPSGRAFNNEQFF.

This clonotype was counted a few times. The chain joins TRBV20-1 to TRBJ1-1, with D uncertain. The CDR3 contains 14 residues. The germline CDR1 and CDR2 sequences are DFQATT and SNEGSKA (reference sequence). Trimming took 0 bases from V and 5 from J, leaving 13 bases between them. The DNA of the CDR3 is TGCAGTGCTAGAGATCGAAGAATAGAGACTGAAGCTTTCTTT. Protein product: CSARDRRIETEAFF.

The V and J genes are TRBV23-1 and TRBJ1-5, with D unresolved. TRBV23-1 is identified as an open reading frame with a role that is uncertain. V lost 2 bases and J lost 0, with 11 bases in between. The CDR3 consists of 16 residues. The CDR3 is CASSQDSGYSNQPQHF. In DNA, the CDR3 is TGCGCCAGCAGTCAAGATTCTGGTTATAGCAATCAGCCCCAGCATTTT.

In this sample, this clonotype turned up a few times. V usage is TRBV13 and J usage is TRBJ2-7; possible D gene TRBD2, 6 bases. There are 14 residues in the CDR3. Looked up from germline, CDR1 is PRHDT and CDR2 is FYEKMQ (reference sequence). Trimming took off 2 bases at V and 5 bases at J, with 13 bases between the two ends. The DNA for the CDR3 is TGTGCCAGCAGCTTACCCGGGAGTGTCCACGAGCAGTACTTC. It specifies CASSLPGSVHEQYF.

This clonotype was recorded many times. The V and J genes are TRBV5-4 and TRBJ2-1; 15 positions agree with TRBD2. V was pared by 5 bases and J by 8 bases, with 5 bases of the junction left unmatched. Germline CDR1 reads SGHNT; CDR2 reads YYREEE (reference sequence). The CDR3 sequence is 15 residues long. The CDR3 protein is CASSLWTSGRDEQFF. The CDR3 DNA sequence: TGTGCCAGCAGTTTGTGGACTAGCGGGAGGGATGAGCAGTTCTTC.

This rearrangement joins TRBV5-5 to TRBJ2-7, with D maybe TRBD1 (6 bases). CDR3 length: 12 amino acids. The germline V and J ends were trimmed by 4 bases and 4 bases, with 9 bases remaining between them. Germline V gives CDR1 SGHKS, CDR2 YYEKEE (reference sequence). This CDR3 is CASSVQGYEQYF. CDR3 nucleotide sequence: TGTGCCAGCAGCGTACAGGGTTACGAGCAGTACTTC.

This clonotype appeared a few times. The chain has TRBV2 and TRBJ2-7; D gene unclear. The germline gives CDR1 SNHLY, CDR2 FYNNEI. This CDR3 is 11 amino acids long. V was clipped by 6 bases and J by 0 bases, with 3 bases between them. CDR3 sequence: CASSISYEQYV. The CDR3, as DNA: TGTGCCAGCAGCATCTCCTACGAGCAGTACGTC.

This clonotype came up a few times. V is TRBV7-6 and J is TRBJ2-3; D possibly corresponds to TRBD1 (6 bases). The CDR3 consists of 16 residues. The V and J ends lost 5 bases and 0 bases respectively, with 15 bases between them. Germline-derived CDR1 and CDR2 are SGHVS and FNYEAQ. CDR3 residues: CASSPGEGTSTDTQYF. The CDR3 DNA reads as TGTGCCAGCAGCCCCGGAGAAGGGACAAGCACAGATACGCAGTATTTT.

This clonotype was seen more than once but under ten times. This chain uses TRBV11-1 with TRBJ2-1; 12 bases map to TRBD2. The CDR3 runs 19 residues. CDR1 is SGHAT, CDR2 FQDESV, per germline (reference sequence). V dropped 2 bases and J dropped 1; count of bases not matched to a gene: 9. CDR3 nucleotide sequence: TGTGCCAGCAGCTTATCGGGACTAGCGGGCGACCGTTCCTACAATGAGCAGTTCTTC. Protein sequence: CASSLSGLAGDRSYNEQFF.

This clonotype was detected ten times or more. This chain joins TRBV29-1 and TRBJ1-2; no firm D call. Germline-derived CDR1 and CDR2 are SQVTM and ANQGSEA. The CDR3 spans 15 residues. Trimming took off 0 bases at V and 3 bases at J, with 14 bases between the two ends. For the CDR3, the DNA is TGCAGCGTTGAAGATAGGCAGGCGCCCCACTATGGCTACACCTTC. It yields the protein CSVEDRQAPHYGYTF.

The table lists this clonotype with many counts. V and J are TRBV4-1 and TRBJ2-5; D possibly uses TRBD1 or TRBD2 (6 bases each). V lost 4 bases and J 5 bases, leaving 17 bases between the germline ends. In germline, CDR1 is MGHRA, CDR2 YSYEKL. The CDR3 contains 15 residues. DNA for the CDR3: TGCGCCAGCAGCCTTCCCTCGACAGGAGGGGAGACCCAGTACTTC. Translating it yields CASSLPSTGGETQYF.

This clonotype was counted many times. CDR3 in amino acids: CASSLVAGMGEKLFF. DNA of the CDR3: TGCGCCAGCAGCTTGGTTGCGGGGATGGGCGAAAAACTGTTTTTT. The V gene is TRBV5-1, the J gene TRBJ1-4; D remains unclear. From germline, CDR1 is SGHRS and CDR2 YFSETQ. Trimming took off 0 bases at V and 8 bases at J, with 14 bases between the two ends. The CDR3 extends over 15 amino acids.

This clonotype was seen at least ten times. The V gene is TRBV6-4, the J gene TRBJ2-7, with a tentative D call TRBD1 (6 bases). The CDR3 sequence is 18 residues long. With 0 bases removed from V and 1 base from J, the gap between germline ends came to 19 bases. CDR1 MRHNA and CDR2 SNTAGT come from the germline V gene. CDR3 loop: CASSDSSRTASSSYEQYV. CDR3 nucleotide sequence: TGTGCCAGCAGTGACTCATCCCGGACAGCTAGCTCTTCCTACGAGCAGTACGTC.

V and J are TRBV13 and TRBJ2-7, with TRBD2 identical over 7 bases. The CDR3 is 13 residues long. The V segment lost 4 bases and the J segment 5 bases; nucleotides outside the gene matches: 5. Germline V gives CDR1 PRHDT, CDR2 FYEKMQ (reference sequence). The CDR3 region has the DNA TGTGCCAGCAGCTACGAGGGGAGGGACGAGCAGTACTTC. Residues: CASSYEGRDEQYF.

This clonotype came up a few times. V gene TRBV5-4 combines with J gene TRBJ1-1; 10 bases line up with TRBD1. Germline V gene data show CDR1 as SGHNT and CDR2 as YYREEE (reference sequence). The trim removed 4 bases at V and 10 bases at J, leaving 4 bases unmatched. The CDR3 is 12 amino acids. The CDR3 here is CASSGRTGGAFF. CDR3 DNA sequence: TGTGCCAGCAGCGGAAGGACAGGGGGAGCTTTCTTT.

This clonotype has more than one count but fewer than ten. The chain combines TRBV12-3 or TRBV12-4 with TRBJ1-1; no reliable D call. The CDR3 loop spans 14 amino acids. Trimming pared 3 bases from V and 0 bases from J, leaving 8 bases between. CDR3 sequence: CASSLRLLNTEAFF. CDR3 DNA sequence: TGTGCCAGCAGTTTGAGGCTTCTGAACACTGAAGCTTTCTTT.

This clonotype was found many times. The rearrangement uses TRBV28 and TRBJ1-4; D may be TRBD1 (6 bases). This CDR3 has 15 amino acids. The ends were cut back, 6 bases at V and 2 bases at J, with 13 bases in the middle. Germline V gives CDR1 MDHEN, CDR2 SYDVKM. CDR3 DNA: TGTGCCAGCAGGCGCGGGGGGGGCACTAATGAAAAACTGTTTTTT. It is translated as CASRRGGGTNEKLFF.